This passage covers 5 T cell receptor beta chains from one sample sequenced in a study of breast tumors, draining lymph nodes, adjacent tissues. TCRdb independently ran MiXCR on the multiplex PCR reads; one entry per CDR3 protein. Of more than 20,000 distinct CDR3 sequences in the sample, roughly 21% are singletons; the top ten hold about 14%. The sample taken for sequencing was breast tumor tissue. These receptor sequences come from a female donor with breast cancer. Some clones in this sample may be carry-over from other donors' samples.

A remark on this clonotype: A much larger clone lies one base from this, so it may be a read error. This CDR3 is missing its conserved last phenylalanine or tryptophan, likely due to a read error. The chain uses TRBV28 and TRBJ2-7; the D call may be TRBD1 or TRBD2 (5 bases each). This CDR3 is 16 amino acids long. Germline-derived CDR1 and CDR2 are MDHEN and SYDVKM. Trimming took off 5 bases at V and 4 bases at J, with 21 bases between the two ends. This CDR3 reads CASSPVGRTQIYEQYS. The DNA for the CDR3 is TGTGCCAGCAGTCCCGTGGGACGGACTCAAATATACGAGCAGTACTCC.

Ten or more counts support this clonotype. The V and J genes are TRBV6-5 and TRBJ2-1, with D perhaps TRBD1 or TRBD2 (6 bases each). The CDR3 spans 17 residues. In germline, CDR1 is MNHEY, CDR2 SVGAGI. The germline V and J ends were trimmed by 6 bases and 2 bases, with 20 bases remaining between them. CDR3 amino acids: CASRNQGGGLAYNEQFF. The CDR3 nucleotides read TGTGCCAGCAGAAACCAAGGAGGGGGTCTCGCCTACAATGAGCAGTTCTTC.

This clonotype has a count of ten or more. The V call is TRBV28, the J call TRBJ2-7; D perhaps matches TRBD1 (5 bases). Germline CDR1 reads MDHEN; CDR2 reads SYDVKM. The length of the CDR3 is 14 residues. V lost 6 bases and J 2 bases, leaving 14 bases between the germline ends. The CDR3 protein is CASRNEGDPYEQYF. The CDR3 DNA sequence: TGTGCCAGCAGAAATGAAGGGGATCCCTACGAGCAGTACTTC.

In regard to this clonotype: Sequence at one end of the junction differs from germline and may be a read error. The CDR3 loop is CASTPRSAGNNEQSF. CDR3 DNA: TGTGCTAGCACCCCGCGAAGTGCGGGCAACAATGAGCAGTCCTTC. This chain connects TRBV27 to TRBJ2-1, with a tentative D call TRBD2 (5 bases). The CDR3 loop spans 15 amino acids. The germline V gene has CDR1 MNHEY and CDR2 SMNVEV (reference sequence).

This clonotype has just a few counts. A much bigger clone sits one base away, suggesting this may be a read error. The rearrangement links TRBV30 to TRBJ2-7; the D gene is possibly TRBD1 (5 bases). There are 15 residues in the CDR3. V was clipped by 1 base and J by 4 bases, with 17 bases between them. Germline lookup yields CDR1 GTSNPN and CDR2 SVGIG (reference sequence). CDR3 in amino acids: CAWSEPAGPTYEQYF. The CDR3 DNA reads TGTGCCTGGAGTGAGCCAGCAGGGCCGACTTACGAGCAGTACTTC.